This TCR beta chain appears in the sequencing data of a study of T-cell memory formation after mild COVID-19 (dated by TCRdb to the early 2020s). In terms of the full investigation: TCR sequence clusters from the two donors were largely donor specific. Longitudinal TCRalpha and TCRbeta repertoire sequencing tracked T-cell clones expanding and contracting after mild COVID-19 in a couple of donors. Two young, previously healthy adult volunteers made up the cohort, one male and one female. Overall study outcomes, separate from this receptor: Some responding clones were detected in pre-infection memory, suggesting pre-existing cross-reactive memory T cells joined the SARS-CoV-2 response. Only a couple of mild cases were covered in the study, and larger cohorts including severe cases with pre-infection samples were considered necessary. Clones that contracted from day 15 to 85 showed balanced CD4/CD8 phenotypes, whereas a second wave of clones that expanded from day 15 to 37 leaned towards CD4+. SARS-CoV-2 specificity was not confirmed for the second-wave clones peaking on day 37. Contracting CD4+ clones turned up mainly in the CM and EM memory subsets, whereas EMRA was where CD8+ clones were enriched.

Ficoll-Paque density gradient centrifugation was the method used to isolate PBMCs. A word on this clonotype: What antigen it recognizes has not been identified. Base qualities are not provided; no much larger clone lies one nucleotide away.

The run used an Illumina NovaSeq 6000. TCRalpha and TCRbeta cDNA libraries were built by 5'RACE with constant-segment primers, adding sample barcodes and unique molecular identifiers. Trizol reagent was used to extract RNA from every sample. Libraries were amplified in two PCR steps, with a second sample barcode and Illumina TruSeq adapters added in the second step. Libraries were sequenced on an Illumina NovaSeq with 2 x 150 bp paired-end reads. Concerning the study's data processing: Reads were demultiplexed and collapsed into UMI-guided consensus sequences with migec v1.2.7. Using mixcr v2.1.11, UMI consensuses were aligned to TRA and TRB V and J templates and then assembled into clonotypes. A clonotype was counted as expanded or contracted only if both edgeR and NoisET called the change significant, with noise models trained on biological replicates. edgeR calls used a false discovery rate-adjusted p below 0.01 and a log2 fold-change threshold of 1. As an exploratory analysis of dynamics, max-normalized trajectories of the 1000 most abundant clonotypes were examined by PCA with hierarchical clustering. The CD4 or CD8 phenotype of responding clones was assigned using the separately sequenced CD4+ and CD8+ repertoires. TCRdb took the public reads, trimmed them with fastp at Q25, ran MiXCR for clone calling and kept in-frame beta chains. Rows merge per CDR3 protein into single entries with the most common DNA and genes. The V and J calls here are based on TCRdb, not the publication. The sample has about 150,000 distinct CDR3 sequences on record, 13% to 15% of them singletons. Roughly 13% of the sample rests with the top ten.

Taken from the germline V gene, the CDR1 and CDR2 loops are SGHRS and YFSETQ. Trimming removed 1 base from V and 2 bases from J; the gene matches leave 4 bases unexplained. The cysteine opens and the phenylalanine closes a CDR3 of 16 amino acids. This entry keeps only the CDR3 DNA: 48 bases, framed from base 1. The clonotype originates from an adult woman who had mild COVID-19 (a few samples of this study predate the infection). The sample titles of this study are shuffled in the database, so cell type and time point are left out; the donor was told from shared clones. The V and J segments used are TRBV5-1 and TRBJ2-3, with 10 middle bases fitting TRBD2. The sequencing input was PBMCs or a T cell subset sorted from them (not recorded which). The encoded CDR3 is CASSLTSGVLTDTQYF. The nucleotide sequence is TGCGCCAGCAGCTTGACTAGCGGGGTGCTCACAGATACGCAGTATTTT. Beyond the CDR3, the reference TRBV5-1 and TRBJ2-3 genes provide the residues; the full variable domain reads: KAGVTQTPRYLIKTRGQQVTLSCSPISGHRSVSWYQQTPGQGLQFLFEYFSETQRNKGNFPGRFSGRQFSNSRSEMNVSTLELGDSALYLCASSLTSGVLTDTQYFGPGTRLTVL.